The rows below give T cell receptor beta chains drawn from one sample of a study of monozygotic twins with inflammatory bowel disease. TCRdb processed the 5' RACE reads again and assigns one entry to each CDR3 protein, with no DNA. Its listing shows 300,000 to 400,000 distinct CDR3 sequences. The sample taken for sequencing was blood. Receptors originate from a human donor with ulcerative colitis or Crohn's disease, or a healthy co-twin of an affected twin (not recorded which). Both conserved end residues are part of each CDR3. Each record gives: V gene, J gene, CDR3 protein.

>TRBV7-2|TRBJ2-1
CASIHVDGGPYNEQFF
>TRBV29-1|TRBJ1-2
CSVNRGRGYTF
>TRBV12-3/TRBV12-4|TRBJ2-2
CASSSRNWGASSAFGELFF
>TRBV5-1|TRBJ2-2
CASSSIPLGRGITGELFF
>TRBV4-3|TRBJ2-7
CASSQDSPSGSYEQYF
>TRBV7-2|TRBJ1-2
CASSPYTQGTGYTF
>TRBV21-1|TRBJ1-5
CASSPGGQPNQPQHF
>TRBV18|TRBJ2-7
CASSPRAGTNYEQYF
>TRBV7-2|TRBJ2-6
CASSFTGYGANVLTF
>TRBV5-1|TRBJ2-1
CASSAGGAENEQFF
>TRBV20-1|TRBJ2-7
CSARSRDRLYEQYF
>TRBV9|TRBJ2-5
CASSADSAGTQYF
>TRBV19|TRBJ1-1
CASTWGWRGQTEAFF
>TRBV29-1|TRBJ2-7
CSVEEDRSPYEQYF
>TRBV18|TRBJ2-7
CASSPRPSGGRSYEQYF
>TRBV11-1|TRBJ2-1
CASSLAGTILTDEQFF
>TRBV6-5|TRBJ2-1
CASSYGGVIRTSEQFF
>TRBV2|TRBJ1-5
CASSDGSYRGQDSNQPQHF
>TRBV6-1|TRBJ2-2
CASSQHQDGTGELFF
>TRBV3-1|TRBJ2-1
CASSQVRTHNNEQFF
>TRBV20-1|TRBJ2-7
CSARDVRVARSYEQYF
>TRBV18|TRBJ2-5
CASSVSLWETQYF
>TRBV20-1|TRBJ2-1
CSVRPGQTLNEQFF
>TRBV7-9|TRBJ2-3
CASTPTELAVIDTQYF